A selection of T cell receptor beta chains follows, all from one sample in a study of cytomegalovirus exposure and HLA in healthy donors. Produced via immunoSEQ multiplex PCR; TCRdb's table is partial and in-frame only. This table holds roughly 170,000 clones, less than 90% found once. The material sequenced was PBMCs. Source of these receptors: a man aged 50 or older in good health and CMV-seronegative. Each CDR3 is given with its conserved first and last residue. The D gene is left open where the match is weak. Rows give clone size only sometimes, using once, few, many, or a class for an expanded clone.

TRBV6-5	few	-	TRBJ1-1	TGTGCCAGCAGAAAATCCCGGGATATTGGCACTGAAGCTTTCTTT	CASRKSRDIGTEAFF
TRBV18	once	-	TRBJ2-1	TGTGCCAGCTCACCACAAGGGTTTTGGGGAGATGAGCAGTTCTTC	CASSPQGFWGDEQFF
TRBV27	-	TRBD1	TRBJ2-2	TGTGCCAGCAGTCCTCGGACAGGGGGCACCGGGGAGCTGTTTTTT	CASSPRTGGTGELFF
TRBV2	-	-	TRBJ2-5	TGTGCCAGCAGGGCACAAGAGACCCAGTACTTC	CASRAQETQYF
TRBV6-5	few	-	TRBJ1-1	TGTGCCAGCAGTTCCCGCGCAAGGGAAGGGAGTGAAGCTTTCTTT	CASSSRAREGSEAFF
TRBV2	-	-	TRBJ2-7	TGTGCCAGCACCTTAGAAAGGAGGGGCTACGAGCAGTACTTC	CASTLERRGYEQYF
TRBV7-2	-	-	TRBJ1-5	TGTGCCAGCAGCTTAGTGTTAGGCAGGGACAATCAGCCCCAGCATTTT	CASSLVLGRDNQPQHF
TRBV7-8	-	-	TRBJ1-1	TGTGCCACCACCCGGGGGGGAATGAACACTGAAGCTTTCTTT	CATTRGGMNTEAFF
TRBV9	-	-	TRBJ2-7	TGTGCCAGCAGCGTAGATGCGGGGGCCGGCAGCCGACGGAACCCAATCTACGAGCAGTACTTC	CASSVDAGAGSRRNPIYEQYF
TRBV5-1	-	TRBD1	TRBJ1-2	TGCGCCAGCAGCCAAGACAGGGACTATGGCTACACCTTC	CASSQDRDYGYTF
TRBV6-6	-	-	TRBJ2-5	TGTGCCAGCAGTTTCCCTAGTGGGGAGACCCAGTACTTC	CASSFPSGETQYF
TRBV7-8	-	TRBD1	TRBJ2-7	TGTGCCAGCAAGGGACAGCCTGGTCAGCAGTACTTC	CASKGQPGQQYF
TRBV25-1	once	-	TRBJ2-2	TGTGCCAGCAGTGATAGACCGACTGTGAACACCGGGGAGCTGTTTTTT	CASSDRPTVNTGELFF
TRBV5-4	-	TRBD1	TRBJ2-1	TGTGCCAGCAGCTTGCCCGGGACAGGGAGTAGGGATGAGCAGTTCTTC	CASSLPGTGSRDEQFF
TRBV19	few	-	TRBJ2-7	TGTGCCAGTAGCCCAGGGAACAGGGAGCAGTACTTC	CASSPGNREQYF
TRBV5-1	-	-	TRBJ1-4	TGCGCCAGCAGCTCGGGCTGGGGAGGGAATGAAAAACTGTTTTTT	CASSSGWGGNEKLFF
TRBV5-1	-	TRBD1	TRBJ1-1	TGCGCCAGCAGCTCGCGGACAGGGCCGAACACTGAAGCTTTCTTT	CASSSRTGPNTEAFF
TRBV7-9	-	-	TRBJ2-7	TGTGCCAGCAGCTTAGGTCCTAGCGCGCACTACGAGCAGTACTTC	CASSLGPSAHYEQYF
TRBV7-2	-	TRBD2	TRBJ2-2	TGTGCCAGCAGCTTAGGATGGACTAGCGCCACCGGGGAGCTGTTTTTT	CASSLGWTSATGELFF
TRBV18	once	-	TRBJ2-3	TGTGCCAGCTCACCACTAGGCGGGAAGGGTACAGATACGCAGTATTTT	CASSPLGGKGTDTQYF
TRBV27	-	-	TRBJ2-3	TGTGCCAGCAGTCTACGGGGTAGGGTGGCAGATACGCAGTATTTT	CASSLRGRVADTQYF
TRBV5-8	-	-	TRBJ1-6	TGTGCCAGCAGCTTGGTACCCGTTGGGAGCTCCTATAATTCACCCCTCCACTTT	CASSLVPVGSSYNSPLHF